This passage covers 6 T cell receptor beta chains from one sample sequenced in a study of identical twins. MiXCR, run by TCRdb on the 5' RACE reads, gives a single entry per CDR3 protein. The profile shows about 890,000 distinct CDR3 sequences, around 12% of them singletons. This sample also appeared in a second study, on yellow fever vaccine responses in identical twins.

The sample taken for sequencing was PBMCs. The receptors were gathered from a woman between 18 and 29 years old in good health.

This clonotype was counted ten times or more. The chain has TRBV29-1 and TRBJ2-2; 8 positions agree with TRBD1. CDR3 size: 13 residues. CDR1 and CDR2 (germline): SQVTM, ANQGSEA. V trimming: 6 bases; J trimming: 5 bases; junction bases outside the gene matches: 5. Here the CDR3 DNA reads TGCAGCGTCCTTACAGGGGGGACCGGGGAGCTGTTTTTT. This codes for CSVLTGGTGELFF.

This clonotype was observed a few times. This chain uses TRBV24-1 with TRBJ1-5, with D perhaps TRBD1 (5 bases). The CDR3 covers 14 residues. From germline, CDR1 is KGHDR and CDR2 SFDVKD. The ends were cut back, 5 bases at V and 6 bases at J, with 13 bases in the middle. The CDR3 region is CATSGGTPGQPQHF. The CDR3 region has the DNA TGTGCCACCAGTGGGGGCACGCCCGGTCAGCCCCAGCATTTT.

The sample holds a few counts of this clonotype. This chain joins TRBV20-1 and TRBJ2-7; 7 bases fit TRBD1. Per the germline V gene, CDR1 is DFQATT and CDR2 is SNEGSKA (reference sequence). The CDR3 contains 12 residues. V dropped 6 bases and J dropped 5; count of bases not matched to a gene: 7. The CDR3 coding sequence is TGCAGTGCACGTAACAGGGGCCACGAGCAGTACTTC. Encoded protein: CSARNRGHEQYF.

This clonotype was seen repeatedly, ten times or more. The chain combines TRBV7-9 with TRBJ2-3; 12 bases align to TRBD2. The CDR3 is 15 amino acids. Losses at the gene ends were 4 bases for V and 4 bases for J; bases not matched to a gene: 3. Germline lookup yields CDR1 SEHNR and CDR2 FQNEAQ (reference sequence). CDR3 protein: CASSSLAGGPDTQYF. In nucleotides, the CDR3 is TGTGCCAGCAGCTCGCTAGCGGGAGGGCCAGATACGCAGTATTTT.

This chain uses TRBV9 with TRBJ2-7, with 9 bases lining up with TRBD1. CDR3 length: 14 amino acids. The trim removed 5 bases at V and 4 bases at J, leaving 7 bases unmatched. Looked up from germline, CDR1 is SGDLS and CDR2 is YYNGEE. The CDR3: CASSQGQGMYEQYF. The CDR3 nucleotides are TGTGCCAGCAGTCAGGGACAGGGAATGTACGAGCAGTACTTC.

This chain uses TRBV4-2 with TRBJ1-3, with a tentative D call TRBD1 (5 bases). Germline V gene sequence: CDR1 LGHNA, CDR2 YNFKEQ. Trimming took off 4 bases at V and 2 bases at J, with 12 bases between the two ends. The CDR3 totals 15 residues. CDR3 protein: CASSPGRGTGNTIYF. The CDR3 nucleotides read TGTGCCAGCAGCCCGGGGCGTGGGACTGGAAACACCATATATTTT.